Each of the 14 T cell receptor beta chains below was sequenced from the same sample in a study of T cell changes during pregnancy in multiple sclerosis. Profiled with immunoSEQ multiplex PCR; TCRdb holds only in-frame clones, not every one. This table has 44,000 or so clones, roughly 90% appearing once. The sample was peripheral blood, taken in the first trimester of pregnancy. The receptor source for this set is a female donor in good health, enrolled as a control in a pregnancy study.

This chain's CDR3 is CASSVRPRLAEKNEQYF. The CDR3 nucleotides are TGTGCCAGCAGCGTACGGCCACGACTAGCGGAAAAGAACGAGCAGTACTTC. V gene TRBV9 combines with J gene TRBJ2-7; TRBD2 matches at 9 bases. This CDR3 is built from 17 residues. V was clipped by 1 base and J by 5 bases; unmatched bases: 13. Germline V gives CDR1 SGDLS, CDR2 YYNGEE.

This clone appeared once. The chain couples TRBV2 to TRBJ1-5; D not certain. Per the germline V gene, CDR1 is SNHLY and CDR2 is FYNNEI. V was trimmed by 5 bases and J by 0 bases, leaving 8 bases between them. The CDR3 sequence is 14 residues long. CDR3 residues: CASSTRYSNQPQHF. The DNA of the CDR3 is TGTGCCAGCAGTACCAGGTATAGCAATCAGCCCCAGCATTTT. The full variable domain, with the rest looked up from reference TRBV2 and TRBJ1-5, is EPEVTQTPSHQVTQMGQEVILRCVPISNHLYFYWYRQILGQKVEFLVSFYNNEISEKSEIFDDQFSVERPDGSNFTLKIRSTKLEDSAMYFCASSTRYSNQPQHFGDGTRLSIL.

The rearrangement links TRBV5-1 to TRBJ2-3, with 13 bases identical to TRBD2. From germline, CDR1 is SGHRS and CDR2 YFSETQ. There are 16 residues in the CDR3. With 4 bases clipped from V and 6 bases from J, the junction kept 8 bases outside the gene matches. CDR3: CASSLGTSGAGDTQYF. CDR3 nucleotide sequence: TGCGCCAGCAGCCTCGGGACTAGCGGGGCCGGGGATACGCAGTATTTT.

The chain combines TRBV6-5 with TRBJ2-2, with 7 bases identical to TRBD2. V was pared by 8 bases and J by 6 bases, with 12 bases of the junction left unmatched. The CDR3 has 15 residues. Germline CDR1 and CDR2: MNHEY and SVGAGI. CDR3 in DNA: TGTGCCAGCCGCCAACCGGGACTACCCTCCGGGGAGCTGTTTTTT. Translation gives CASRQPGLPSGELFF.

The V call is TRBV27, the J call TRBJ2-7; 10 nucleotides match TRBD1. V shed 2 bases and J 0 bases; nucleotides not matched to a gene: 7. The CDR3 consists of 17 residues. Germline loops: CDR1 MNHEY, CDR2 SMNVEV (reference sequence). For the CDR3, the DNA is TGTGCCAGCAGTTTAGCCCCGGGACAGGGGAACTCCTACGAGCAGTACTTC. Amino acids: CASSLAPGQGNSYEQYF.

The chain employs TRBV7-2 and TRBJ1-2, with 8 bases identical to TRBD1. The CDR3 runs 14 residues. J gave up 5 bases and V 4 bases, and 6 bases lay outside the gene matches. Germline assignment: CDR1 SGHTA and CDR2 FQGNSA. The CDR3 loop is CASSSDRGRYGYTF. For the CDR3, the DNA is TGTGCCAGCAGCTCAGACAGGGGAAGATATGGCTACACCTTC.

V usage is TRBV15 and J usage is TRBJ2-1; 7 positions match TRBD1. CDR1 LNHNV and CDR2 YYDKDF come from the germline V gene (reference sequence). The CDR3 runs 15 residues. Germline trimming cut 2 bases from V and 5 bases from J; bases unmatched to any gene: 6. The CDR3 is CATSRKDRVHNEQFF. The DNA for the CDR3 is TGTGCCACCAGCAGAAAAGACAGGGTTCACAATGAGCAGTTCTTC.

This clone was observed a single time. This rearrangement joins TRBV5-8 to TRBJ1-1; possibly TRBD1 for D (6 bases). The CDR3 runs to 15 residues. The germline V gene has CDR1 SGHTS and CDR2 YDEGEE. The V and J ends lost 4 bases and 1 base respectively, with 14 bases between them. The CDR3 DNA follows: TGTGCCAGCAGCCTAGACAGGTCTTGGAACACTGAAGCTTTCTTT. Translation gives CASSLDRSWNTEAFF.

The CDR3 spells CASSLAGGILTGELFF. Written as DNA, the CDR3 is TGTGCCAGCAGTCTAGCGGGAGGGATTCTTACCGGGGAGCTGTTTTTT. J is TRBJ2-2 and V is TRBV28; 12 nucleotides align to TRBD2. Per germline, CDR1 MDHEN and CDR2 SYDVKM. The CDR3 spans 16 residues. Trimming cost V 5 bases and J 5 bases; bases outside gene matches: 6.

The CDR3 sequence is CASSRGQDPSYEQYF. The CDR3 nucleotides are TGCGCCAGCAGCAGGGGACAGGATCCTTCCTACGAGCAGTACTTC. V and J are TRBV4-1 and TRBJ2-7; 8 positions agree with TRBD1. CDR1 is MGHRA and CDR2 is YSYEKL in the germline V gene. The CDR3 sequence is 15 residues long. After removal of 5 bases from V and 1 base from J, the junction contained 7 bases not matched to a gene.

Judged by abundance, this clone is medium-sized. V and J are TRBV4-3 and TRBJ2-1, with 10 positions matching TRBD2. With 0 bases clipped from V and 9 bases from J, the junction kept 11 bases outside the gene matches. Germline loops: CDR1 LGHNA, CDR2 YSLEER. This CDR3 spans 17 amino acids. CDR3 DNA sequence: TGCGCCAGCAGCCAAGATCTGCCTAGCGGGAGAATGAGTGAGCAGTTCTTC. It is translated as CASSQDLPSGRMSEQFF.

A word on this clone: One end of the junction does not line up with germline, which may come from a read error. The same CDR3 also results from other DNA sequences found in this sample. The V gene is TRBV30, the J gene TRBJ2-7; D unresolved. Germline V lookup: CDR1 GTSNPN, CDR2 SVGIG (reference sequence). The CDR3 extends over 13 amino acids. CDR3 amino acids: CAWSVQSSYEQYF. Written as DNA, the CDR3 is TGCGCCTGGAGTGTACAGAGCTCCTACGAGCAGTACTTC.

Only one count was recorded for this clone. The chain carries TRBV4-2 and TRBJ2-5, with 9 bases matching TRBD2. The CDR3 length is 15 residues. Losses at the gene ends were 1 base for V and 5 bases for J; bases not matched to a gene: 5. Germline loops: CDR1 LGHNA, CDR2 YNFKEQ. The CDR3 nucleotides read TGTGCCAGCAGCCAAGGGACTAGCGTGTTGGAGACCCAGTACTTC. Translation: CASSQGTSVLETQYF.

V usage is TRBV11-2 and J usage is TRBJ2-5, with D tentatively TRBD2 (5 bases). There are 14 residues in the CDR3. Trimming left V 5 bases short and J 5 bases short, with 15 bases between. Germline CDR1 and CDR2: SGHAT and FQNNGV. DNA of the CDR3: TGTGCCAGCAGCCACGAGGGTAACCGGGAGACCCAGTACTTC. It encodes CASSHEGNRETQYF.